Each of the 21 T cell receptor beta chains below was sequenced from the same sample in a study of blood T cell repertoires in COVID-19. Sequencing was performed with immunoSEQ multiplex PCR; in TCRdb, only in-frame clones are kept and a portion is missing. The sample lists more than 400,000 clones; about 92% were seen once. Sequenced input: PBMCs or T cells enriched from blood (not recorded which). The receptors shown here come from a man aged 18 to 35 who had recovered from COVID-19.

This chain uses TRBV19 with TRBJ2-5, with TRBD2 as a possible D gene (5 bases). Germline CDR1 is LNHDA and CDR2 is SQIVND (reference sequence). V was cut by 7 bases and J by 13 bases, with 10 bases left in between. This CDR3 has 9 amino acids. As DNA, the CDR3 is TGTGCCAGTACGGACTCATGGTACTTC. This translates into CASTDSWYF. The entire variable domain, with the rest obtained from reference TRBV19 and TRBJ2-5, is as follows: DGGITQSPKYLFRKEGQNVTLSCEQNLNHDAMYWYRQDPGQGLRLIYYSQIVNDFQKGDIAEGYSVSREKKESFPLTVTSAQKNPTAFYLCASTDSWYFGPGTRLLVL.

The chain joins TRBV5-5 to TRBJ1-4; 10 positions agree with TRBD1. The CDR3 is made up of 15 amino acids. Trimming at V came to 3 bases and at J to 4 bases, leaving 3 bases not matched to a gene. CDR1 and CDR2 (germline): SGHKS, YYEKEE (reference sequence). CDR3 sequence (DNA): TGTGCCAGCAGCTACCGGGACAGGGGTAATGAAAAACTGTTTTTT. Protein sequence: CASSYRDRGNEKLFF.

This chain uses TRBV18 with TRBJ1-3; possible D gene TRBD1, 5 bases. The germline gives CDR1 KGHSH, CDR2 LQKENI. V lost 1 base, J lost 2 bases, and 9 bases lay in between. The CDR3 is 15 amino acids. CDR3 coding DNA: TGTGCCAGCTCACCACAGGGGTCTACTGGAAACACCATATATTTT. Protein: CASSPQGSTGNTIYF.

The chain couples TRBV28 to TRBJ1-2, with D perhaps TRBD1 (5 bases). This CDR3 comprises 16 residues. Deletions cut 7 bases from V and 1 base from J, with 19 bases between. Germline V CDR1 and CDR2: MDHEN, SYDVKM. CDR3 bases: TGTGCCAGCATCCGGATGGGGGGACGGGATAACTATGGCTACACCTTC. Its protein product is CASIRMGGRDNYGYTF.

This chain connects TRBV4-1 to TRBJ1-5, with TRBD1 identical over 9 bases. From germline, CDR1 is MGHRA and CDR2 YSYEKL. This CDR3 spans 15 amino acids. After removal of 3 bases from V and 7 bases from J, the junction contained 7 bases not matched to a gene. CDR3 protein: CASSQGTGGWQPQHF. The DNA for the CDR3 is TGCGCCAGCAGCCAGGGAACAGGGGGCTGGCAGCCCCAGCATTTT.

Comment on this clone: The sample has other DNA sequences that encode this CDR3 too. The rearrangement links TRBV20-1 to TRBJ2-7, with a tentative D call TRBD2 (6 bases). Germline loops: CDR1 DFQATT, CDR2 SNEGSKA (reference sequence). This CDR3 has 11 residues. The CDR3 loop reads CSAGLTYEQYF. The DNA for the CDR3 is TGCAGCGCGGGACTGACATACGAGCAGTACTTC.

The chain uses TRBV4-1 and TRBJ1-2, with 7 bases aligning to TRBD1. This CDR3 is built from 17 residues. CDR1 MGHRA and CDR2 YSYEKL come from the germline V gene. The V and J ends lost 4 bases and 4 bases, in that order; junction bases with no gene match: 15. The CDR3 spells CASSLSEGAGGSYGYTF. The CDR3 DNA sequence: TGCGCCAGCAGCCTAAGTGAAGGGGCAGGGGGAAGCTATGGCTACACCTTC.

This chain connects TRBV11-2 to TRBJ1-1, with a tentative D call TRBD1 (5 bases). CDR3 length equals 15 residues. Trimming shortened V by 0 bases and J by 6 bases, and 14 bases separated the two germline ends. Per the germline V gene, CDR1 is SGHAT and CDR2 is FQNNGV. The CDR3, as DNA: TGTGCCAGCAGCTTAGAACGGGGGGGGATCGCTGAAGCTTTCTTT. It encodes CASSLERGGIAEAFF.

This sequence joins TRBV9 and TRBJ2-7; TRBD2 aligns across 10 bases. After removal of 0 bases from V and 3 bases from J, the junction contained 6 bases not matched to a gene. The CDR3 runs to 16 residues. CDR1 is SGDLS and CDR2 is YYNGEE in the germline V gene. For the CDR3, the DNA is TGTGCCAGCAGCGTAGGAGGAACTAGCGGGAACTACGAGCAGTACTTC. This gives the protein CASSVGGTSGNYEQYF.

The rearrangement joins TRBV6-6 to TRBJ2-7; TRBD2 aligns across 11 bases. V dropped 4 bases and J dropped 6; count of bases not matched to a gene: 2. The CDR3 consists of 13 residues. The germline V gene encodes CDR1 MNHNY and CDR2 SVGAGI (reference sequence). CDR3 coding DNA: TGTGCCAGCAGTTTAGCGGGAGGGGGCGAGCAGTACTTC. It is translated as CASSLAGGGEQYF.

The CDR3 coding sequence is TGTGCCAGCAGCCAAGGACAGGGCATTCAGAATCAGCCCCAGCATTTT. This encodes CASSQGQGIQNQPQHF. The V and J genes are TRBV3-1 (or the pseudogene TRBV3-2) and TRBJ1-5, with 7 bases lining up with TRBD1. The CDR3 contains 16 residues. The germline gives CDR1 LGHDT, CDR2 YNNKEL (reference sequence). V lost 1 base to trimming and J lost 4 bases; unmatched junction nucleotides: 7.

The CDR3 nucleotides are TGTGCCAGCTCACCCAGGACAGGGGCCTTGAACACTGAAGCTTTCTTT. Amino acids: CASSPRTGALNTEAFF. The chain carries TRBV18 and TRBJ1-1; 9 bases match TRBD1. Germline lookup yields CDR1 KGHSH and CDR2 LQKENI. V was pared by 3 bases and J by 0 bases, with 5 bases of the junction left unmatched. The CDR3 runs 16 residues.

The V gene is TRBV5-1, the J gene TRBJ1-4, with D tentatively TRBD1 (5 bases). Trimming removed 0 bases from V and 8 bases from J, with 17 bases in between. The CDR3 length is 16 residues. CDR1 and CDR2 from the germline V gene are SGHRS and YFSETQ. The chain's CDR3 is CASSLAPAGQVEKLFF. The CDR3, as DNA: TGCGCCAGCAGCTTGGCCCCCGCAGGGCAGGTGGAAAAACTGTTTTTT. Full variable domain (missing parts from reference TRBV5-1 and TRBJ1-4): KAGVTQTPRYLIKTRGQQVTLSCSPISGHRSVSWYQQTPGQGLQFLFEYFSETQRNKGNFPGRFSGRQFSNSRSEMNVSTLELGDSALYLCASSLAPAGQVEKLFFGSGTQLSVL.

The CDR3 bases are TGCGCCAGCAGCTGGGGACTAGCGGCGAACACAGATACGCAGTATTTT. This gives the protein CASSWGLAANTDTQYF. The rearrangement joins TRBV5-1 to TRBJ2-3, with TRBD2 matching over 11 bases. V was clipped by 3 bases and J by 2 bases; unmatched bases: 5. Germline CDR1 and CDR2: SGHRS and YFSETQ. This CDR3 is built from 16 residues. The complete variable domain, with remaining parts taken from reference TRBV5-1 and TRBJ2-3, reads KAGVTQTPRYLIKTRGQQVTLSCSPISGHRSVSWYQQTPGQGLQFLFEYFSETQRNKGNFPGRFSGRQFSNSRSEMNVSTLELGDSALYLCASSWGLAANTDTQYFGPGTRLTVL.

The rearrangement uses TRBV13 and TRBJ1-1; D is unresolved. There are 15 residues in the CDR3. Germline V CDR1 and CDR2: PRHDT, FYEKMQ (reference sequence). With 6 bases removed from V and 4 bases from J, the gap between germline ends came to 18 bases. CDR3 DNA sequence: TGTGCCAGCAGTCCCGATGCGAGGGCAGGCACTGAAGCTTTCTTT. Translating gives CASSPDARAGTEAFF.

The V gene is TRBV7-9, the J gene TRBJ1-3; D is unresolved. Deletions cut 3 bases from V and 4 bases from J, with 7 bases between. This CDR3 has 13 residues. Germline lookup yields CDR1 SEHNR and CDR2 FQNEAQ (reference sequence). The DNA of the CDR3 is TGTGCCAGCAGCTTGACAATGGGAAACACCATATATTTT. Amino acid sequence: CASSLTMGNTIYF.

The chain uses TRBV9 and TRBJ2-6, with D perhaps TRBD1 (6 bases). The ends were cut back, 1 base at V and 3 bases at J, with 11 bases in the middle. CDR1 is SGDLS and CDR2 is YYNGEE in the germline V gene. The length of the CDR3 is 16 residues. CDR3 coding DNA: TGTGCCAGCAGCGTACAGGGGACGCGTGGGGCCAACGTCCTGACTTTC. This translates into CASSVQGTRGANVLTF.

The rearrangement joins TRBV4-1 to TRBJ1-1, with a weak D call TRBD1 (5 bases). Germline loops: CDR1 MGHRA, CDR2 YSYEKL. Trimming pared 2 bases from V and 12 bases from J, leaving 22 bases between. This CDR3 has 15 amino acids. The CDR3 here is CASSQLSNKPWDSFF. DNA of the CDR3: TGCGCCAGCAGCCAACTTAGTAACAAACCGTGGGACTCTTTCTTT.

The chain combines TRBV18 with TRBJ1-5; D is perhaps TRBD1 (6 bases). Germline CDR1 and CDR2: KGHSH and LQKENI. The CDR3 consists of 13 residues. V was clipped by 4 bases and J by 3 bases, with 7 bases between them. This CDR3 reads CASSRTVNQPQHF. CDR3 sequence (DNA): TGTGCCAGCTCACGGACAGTCAATCAGCCCCAGCATTTT.

The CDR3 nucleotides read TGTGCCAGCAGCCCAGACAGGGTTCGTGAGCCCCAGCATTTT. Amino acid sequence: CASSPDRVREPQHF. This chain connects TRBV5-5 to TRBJ1-5; 7 bases match TRBD1. The germline V gene encodes CDR1 SGHKS and CDR2 YYEKEE (reference sequence). CDR3 length equals 14 residues. Trimming took 4 bases from V and 8 from J; bases not matched to a gene: 9. The full variable domain, completed using reference TRBV5-5 and TRBJ1-5, is DAGVTQSPTHLIKTRGQQVTLRCSPISGHKSVSWYQQVLGQGPQFIFQYYEKEERGRGNFPDRFSARQFPNYSSELNVNALLLGDSALYLCASSPDRVREPQHFGDGTRLSIL.

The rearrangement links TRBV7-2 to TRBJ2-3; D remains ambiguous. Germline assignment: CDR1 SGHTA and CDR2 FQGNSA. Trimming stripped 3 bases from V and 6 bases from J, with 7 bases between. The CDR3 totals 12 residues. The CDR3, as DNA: TGTGCCAGCAGCTTCCTGCGGGATACGCAGTATTTT. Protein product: CASSFLRDTQYF.